This T cell receptor beta chain was captured by sequencing in a study of beta chain features in type 1 diabetes. General study results and limits: The VDJ junctions of type 1 diabetes patients carried fewer insertions and more deletions. Researchers reported that naive, central memory and Treg TCRB repertoires appeared more similar in patients than in healthy donors.

To note about this clone: As yet, its antigen is unknown.

V was pared by 3 bases and J by 6 bases, with 14 bases between. Per the germline V gene, CDR1 is MGHDK and CDR2 is SYGVNS. This CDR3 is 15 amino acids long. Via CD45RO/CCR7/CD25/CD127/CD95/CD27, cells of the CD4+ naive, central memory, regulatory and stem cell-like memory subsets were sorted. The study reverse transcribed the entire isolated RNA, so it sequenced expressed TCRB transcripts. Sequencing was performed with immunoSEQ multiplex PCR; in TCRdb, only in-frame clones are kept and a portion is missing. Of 500,000 to 700,000 clones in the sample, 15% to 17% are singletons; the top ten hold roughly 0.098%.

Sequencing used naive CD4+ T cells from blood. This clonotype was obtained from a man in his late teens or twenties in good health. The rearrangement uses TRBV25-1 and TRBJ1-4; tentative D call: TRBD1 (5 bases). The CDR3 here is CASSEGGSVDEKLFF. DNA for the CDR3: TGTGCCAGCAGTGAGGGGGGAAGCGTAGATGAAAAACTGTTTTTT.